Following are 9 T cell receptor beta chains from one sample sequenced in a study of blood T cells in healthy people across ages. Together with a sample-barcoded 5' primer, a J-beta primer mix was included in a second PCR lasting 7 to 11 cycles. TCRdb fed the 5' RACE reads into MiXCR, producing one record per CDR3 protein. The data contain around 1.5 million distinct CDR3 sequences, roughly 32% of them singletons. The source material was blood. These receptors originate from a woman aged 25-40 years in good health.

Turning to this clonotype: One end of the junction varies from germline; a read error may be responsible. This chain uses TRBV27 with TRBJ2-5; 14 nucleotides agree with TRBD2. Germline V gives CDR1 MNHEY, CDR2 SMNVEV (reference sequence). The CDR3 contains 17 residues. CDR3 DNA: TGTGTCAGCAGTTCAGGGACTAGCGGGAGTTTCCGAGAGACCCAGTACTTC. This encodes CVSSSGTSGSFRETQYF.

This clonotype was observed many times. Germline is not matched at one junction end, which may reflect a read error. This chain joins TRBV4-1 and TRBJ1-2; D ambiguous. CDR3 length: 14 amino acids. CDR1 and CDR2 from the germline V gene are MGHRA and YSYEKL. CDR3 sequence (DNA): TGTGCCAGCAGCCAAGCAGGCTCTAACTATGGCTACACCTTC. It translates to CASSQAGSNYGYTF.

This clonotype was seen only a few times. The J gene is TRBJ2-5, the V gene TRBV4-1, with D tentatively TRBD2 (6 bases). The CDR3 contains 16 residues. The V gene lost 1 base and the J gene lost 1 base, with 13 bases spanning the gap. Germline CDR1 MGHRA, CDR2 YSYEKL. The chain's CDR3 is CASSQVVTRGQETQYF. CDR3 nucleotide sequence: TGCGCCAGCAGCCAAGTTGTGACGCGGGGCCAAGAGACCCAGTACTTC.

As concerns this clonotype: Being one base from a much bigger clone, this may be a read error. This chain joins TRBV20-1 and TRBJ2-5; TRBD1 aligns across 9 bases. Trimming cost V 3 bases and J 3 bases; bases outside gene matches: 2. Germline-derived CDR1 and CDR2 are DFQATT and SNEGSKA (reference sequence). The CDR3 contains 13 residues. The CDR3: CSASRTGEETQYF. CDR3 DNA: TGCAGTGCTAGCAGGACAGGGGAAGAGACCCAGTACTTC.

V gene TRBV20-1 combines with J gene TRBJ2-5, with 7 positions matching TRBD1. Germline V gene data show CDR1 as DFQATT and CDR2 as SNEGSKA (reference sequence). The V segment lost 2 bases and the J segment 5 bases; nucleotides outside the gene matches: 2. This CDR3 contains 12 residues. In nucleotides, the CDR3 is TGCAGTGCTAGAAGGGGGCCCGAGACCCAGTACTTC. Its translation: CSARRGPETQYF.

This clonotype was detected a few times. This chain connects TRBV15 to TRBJ2-1, with 9 bases fitting TRBD1. V lost 5 bases, J lost 6 bases, and 5 bases stayed unmatched. This CDR3 comprises 14 residues. The germline gives CDR1 LNHNV, CDR2 YYDKDF (reference sequence). CDR3 in DNA: TGTGCCACCAGCGGGACAGGGTTTTTCAATGAGCAGTTCTTC. It translates to CATSGTGFFNEQFF.

The V and J genes are TRBV20-1 and TRBJ2-3, with unresolved D. The V and J ends lost 4 bases and 0 bases respectively, with 8 bases between them. In germline, CDR1 is DFQATT, CDR2 SNEGSKA (reference sequence). The CDR3 covers 13 residues. CDR3 in amino acids: CSATGPSTDTQYF. CDR3 in DNA: TGCAGTGCTACTGGGCCCAGCACAGATACGCAGTATTTT.

Note on this clonotype: A much larger clone lies a single base off, so this may be a read error. CDR3 DNA: TGCGCCAGCAGCCTTTCTGGACAGGGAGGGGACGAGCAGTACTTC. It codes for CASSLSGQGGDEQYF. The gene calls are TRBV4-1 and TRBJ2-7; tentatively, D is TRBD1 (8 bases). The CDR3 runs 15 residues. Trimming took 4 bases from V and 5 from J, leaving 18 bases between them. CDR1 and CDR2 from the germline V gene are MGHRA and YSYEKL.

This clonotype was detected a few times. This rearrangement joins TRBV27 to TRBJ1-4; D is undetermined. Germline V gene lookup returns CDR1 MNHEY and CDR2 SMNVEV (reference sequence). The CDR3 loop spans 14 amino acids. V was cut by 6 bases and J by 8 bases, with 16 bases left in between. The CDR3 reads CASSISAGNEKLFF. CDR3 in DNA: TGTGCCAGCAGCATTTCGGCGGGGAACGAAAAACTGTTTTTT. Together with reference TRBV27 and TRBJ1-4, the CDR3 gives the full variable domain: EAQVTQNPRYLITVTGKKLTVTCSQNMNHEYMSWYRQDPGLGLRQIYYSMNVEVTDKGDVPEGYKVSRKEKRNFPLILESPSPNQTSLYFCASSISAGNEKLFFGSGTQLSVL.